The 22 T cell receptor beta chains reported below all come from one sample, sequenced in a study of a mutant IDH1 vaccine in newly diagnosed glioma. Described time point: week 23, last vaccination. Every single dose of the vaccine, 300 ug of mutant IDH1 20-mer peptide, came with topical imiquimod. The data were produced by immunoSEQ multiplex PCR, yet TCRdb's version contains in-frame clones alone and is incomplete. The table has approximately 41,000 clones, more than 60% seen once. Their recognized antigens are unknown. The sequenced sample was PBMCs, obtained from a glioma patient whose treatment included an IDH1 peptide vaccine. These TCRs come from a woman between 35 and 50 years old with glioma. Some clones in this sample may be carry-over from other donors' samples.

The chain recombines TRBV10-1 with TRBJ1-5; D gene uncertain. Germline V gene data show CDR1 as WNHNN and CDR2 as SYGVQD (reference sequence). The CDR3 has 16 amino acids. The V end was cut by 6 bases, the J end by 2 bases, with 17 bases between. In DNA form, the CDR3 reads TGCGCCAGCAGGCGCCGGGCCCCTGGAGGCAATCAGCCCCAGCATTTT. Protein sequence: CASRRRAPGGNQPQHF.

The V and J genes are TRBV7-9 and TRBJ2-2, with 10 positions matching TRBD1. V shed 1 base and J 7 bases; nucleotides not matched to a gene: 3. This CDR3 is 15 amino acids long. The germline CDR1 and CDR2 sequences are SEHNR and FQNEAQ (reference sequence). DNA of the CDR3: TGTGCCAGCAGCTTAGAGGGACAGGGGCACGGGGAGCTGTTTTTT. Protein sequence: CASSLEGQGHGELFF.

This chain uses TRBV5-4 with TRBJ2-3; D is undetermined. The V and J ends lost 0 bases and 1 base respectively, with 9 bases between them. CDR3 length: 15 residues. Germline-derived CDR1 and CDR2 are SGHNT and YYREEE (reference sequence). Here the CDR3 reads CASSLAGVGTDTQYF. CDR3 nucleotide sequence: TGTGCCAGCAGCTTGGCTGGGGTGGGCACAGATACGCAGTATTTT.

The chain recombines TRBV4-1 with TRBJ2-2; a possible D gene is TRBD2 (7 bases). The CDR3 totals 15 residues. Between the trimmed V and J ends, which lost 5 bases and 2 bases, there was a span of 12 bases. Germline V gene sequence: CDR1 MGHRA, CDR2 YSYEKL. The CDR3 loop reads CASSGGATNTGELFF. The CDR3 DNA follows: TGCGCCAGCAGCGGGGGGGCCACTAACACCGGGGAGCTGTTTTTT.

The gene calls are TRBV13 and TRBJ2-3; the D is unclear. The CDR3 is made up of 15 amino acids. Germline-derived CDR1 and CDR2 are PRHDT and FYEKMQ (reference sequence). Trimming cost V 6 bases and J 1 base, with 14 bases left between them. CDR3 amino acids: CASRSTGVGTDTQYF. Written as DNA, the CDR3 is TGTGCCAGCAGATCGACTGGGGTAGGCACAGATACGCAGTATTTT. The full variable domain, with the rest looked up from reference TRBV13 and TRBJ2-3, is AAGVIQSPRHLIKEKRETATLKCYPIPRHDTVYWYQQGPGQDPQFLISFYEKMQSDKGSIPDRFSAQQFSDYHSELNMSSLELGDSALYFCASRSTGVGTDTQYFGPGTRLTVL.

The chain carries TRBV5-4 and TRBJ1-2, with TRBD1 identical over 7 bases. From germline, CDR1 is SGHNT and CDR2 YYREEE (reference sequence). The CDR3 runs to 14 residues. Unmatched junction bases numbered 5, after V lost 2 bases and J lost 4 bases. The CDR3, as DNA: TGTGCCAGCAGCTTTAACAGGGGAAGCTATGGCTACACCTTC. Translated: CASSFNRGSYGYTF.

This clone is a singleton in its sample. CDR3 region: CASTGRTELFF. The CDR3 DNA follows: TGTGCCAGTACCGGGAGGACCGAGTTGTTCTTC. The genes are TRBV19 and TRBJ2-1; 7 bases fit TRBD2. V lost 7 bases and J lost 15; bases outside the gene matches: 9. This CDR3 has 11 residues. The germline gives CDR1 LNHDA, CDR2 SQIVND (reference sequence).

The chain has TRBV5-1 and TRBJ2-7, with a possible D match to TRBD1 (6 bases). CDR3 length: 14 amino acids. The ends were cut back, 6 bases at V and 1 base at J, with 14 bases in the middle. Germline V lookup: CDR1 SGHRS, CDR2 YFSETQ. CDR3 DNA: TGCGCCAGCAAGTATTCAACAGGGTCCTACGAGCAGTACTTC. The encoded protein is CASKYSTGSYEQYF.

The chain links TRBV7-2 to TRBJ2-7, with TRBD2 identical over 9 bases. J gave up 3 bases and V 1 base, and 4 bases lay outside the gene matches. CDR1 and CDR2 from the germline V gene are SGHTA and FQGNSA. This CDR3 contains 15 residues. The CDR3 DNA follows: TGTGCCAGCAGCTTAGGCGGGAGGGCAATCTACGAGCAGTACTTC. Translation gives CASSLGGRAIYEQYF.

V is TRBV19 and J is TRBJ2-1; D is possibly TRBD2 (6 bases). Germline V CDR1 and CDR2: LNHDA, SQIVND (reference sequence). The CDR3 is made up of 15 amino acids. Trimming stripped 3 bases from V and 6 bases from J, with 15 bases between. CDR3 nucleotides: TGTGCCAGTAGTATTACCGGGAGTAACTCCAATGAGCAGTTCTTC. It translates to CASSITGSNSNEQFF.

The genes are TRBV4-2 and TRBJ2-7, with 14 bases that match TRBD2. V gave up 0 bases and J gave up 5 bases; unmatched junction bases: 12. The CDR3 totals 19 residues. Germline CDR1 reads LGHNA; CDR2 reads YNFKEQ. CDR3 coding DNA: TGTGCCAGCAGCCAAGACCCCACCCCTCAGGGACTAGCGGGAGACGAGCAGTACTTC. Its translation is CASSQDPTPQGLAGDEQYF.

The V call is TRBV6-5, the J call TRBJ1-1; D is undetermined. CDR1 is MNHEY, CDR2 SVGAGI, per germline. Trimming removed 0 bases at V and 5 bases at J, with 7 bases between. This CDR3 comprises 13 residues. CDR3 nucleotide sequence: TGTGCCAGCAGTTACTCGAGGGTTACTGAAGCTTTCTTT. It yields the protein CASSYSRVTEAFF.

The chain links TRBV28 to TRBJ1-5; no definite D call. The CDR3 totals 15 residues. Germline V gives CDR1 MDHEN, CDR2 SYDVKM. The germline V and J ends were trimmed by 2 bases and 2 bases, with 10 bases remaining between them. CDR3 coding DNA: TGTGCCAGCAGTTTACCCCCGGGAGGCAATCAGCCCCAGCATTTT. Protein: CASSLPPGGNQPQHF.

The CDR3 DNA sequence: TGTGCCAGCAGCTACGGACAGGGGCCCTACGAGCAGTACTTC. As protein: CASSYGQGPYEQYF. This chain connects TRBV5-4 to TRBJ2-7; 9 positions agree with TRBD1. Germline V gene lookup returns CDR1 SGHNT and CDR2 YYREEE (reference sequence). The CDR3 loop spans 14 amino acids. V shed 3 bases, J shed 2 bases, and the junction held 3 bases outside the gene matches.

This clone occurred once. This chain connects TRBV14 to TRBJ1-4; D may be TRBD1 (5 bases). With 2 bases removed from V and 8 bases from J, the gap between germline ends came to 15 bases. Germline V gene sequence: CDR1 SGHDN, CDR2 FVKESK. This CDR3 contains 15 residues. In nucleotides, the CDR3 is TGTGCCAGCAGCCAACGGGGCAGGGCGTGGGAAAAACTGTTTTTT. Translated: CASSQRGRAWEKLFF. The full variable domain, in which reference TRBV14 and TRBJ1-4 provide the parts outside the CDR3, is EAGVTQFPSHSVIEKGQTVTLRCDPISGHDNLYWYRRVMGKEIKFLLHFVKESKQDESGMPNNRFLAERTGGTYSTLKVQPAELEDSGVYFCASSQRGRAWEKLFFGSGTQLSVL.

J is TRBJ2-3 and V is TRBV7-2, with D maybe TRBD1 (5 bases). The length of the CDR3 is 16 residues. Per germline, CDR1 SGHTA and CDR2 FQGNSA. The ends were cut back, 5 bases at V and 2 bases at J, with 17 bases in the middle. The CDR3 region is CASSPSLGRATDTQYF. The CDR3 bases are TGTGCCAGCAGCCCCAGCCTGGGCAGGGCCACAGATACGCAGTATTTT.

This clone appeared a single time. The rearrangement uses TRBV19 and TRBJ2-7; D is possibly TRBD1 or TRBD2 (6 bases each). In germline, CDR1 is LNHDA, CDR2 SQIVND (reference sequence). Trimming stripped 6 bases from V and 5 bases from J, with 20 bases between. The CDR3 is 15 amino acids. The CDR3 region is CASRRGDLDLNEQYF. CDR3 nucleotides: TGTGCCAGTAGAAGGGGGGACCTCGACCTGAACGAGCAGTACTTC.

V and J are TRBV10-3 and TRBJ2-3, with TRBD1 matching 8 bases. This CDR3 comprises 14 residues. Germline values: CDR1 ENHRY, CDR2 SYGVKD. V shed 3 bases, J shed 6 bases, and the junction held 5 bases outside the gene matches. In DNA form, the CDR3 reads TGTGCCATCAGTGATGACAGGGGCCCGGATACGCAGTATTTT. This encodes CAISDDRGPDTQYF.

V is TRBV10-1 and J is TRBJ2-3; the D gene is possibly TRBD2 (5 bases). Germline V CDR1 and CDR2: WNHNN, SYGVQD (reference sequence). Trimming pared 2 bases from V and 0 bases from J, leaving 6 bases between. CDR3 length equals 14 residues. The CDR3 sequence is CASSEGGSTDTQYF. CDR3 nucleotides: TGCGCCAGCAGTGAGGGCGGGAGCACAGATACGCAGTATTTT.

The V gene is TRBV25-1, the J gene TRBJ1-2; 10 nucleotides match TRBD1. The V segment lost 2 bases and the J segment 6 bases; nucleotides outside the gene matches: 6. Germline-derived CDR1 and CDR2 are MGHDK and SYGVNS. The CDR3 covers 15 residues. CDR3 loop: CASSEPDRGYNGYTF. For the CDR3, the DNA is TGTGCCAGCAGTGAACCGGACAGGGGGTATAATGGCTACACCTTC.

This rearrangement joins TRBV7-2 to TRBJ2-7; no firm D call. Germline V gives CDR1 SGHTA, CDR2 FQGNSA. V lost 2 bases, J lost 4 bases, and 15 bases lay in between. This CDR3 region has 15 residues. For the CDR3, the DNA is TGTGCCAGCAGCTTAACAGCAGCTGTCGGATACGAGCAGTACTTC. It translates to CASSLTAAVGYEQYF.

V gene TRBV2 combines with J gene TRBJ2-7; D is unresolved. The length of the CDR3 is 11 residues. Germline assignment: CDR1 SNHLY and CDR2 FYNNEI. Deletions cut 6 bases from V and 6 bases from J, with 9 bases between. The CDR3 reads CASRDGREQYF. CDR3 DNA sequence: TGTGCCAGCAGAGACGGGCGCGAGCAGTACTTC.